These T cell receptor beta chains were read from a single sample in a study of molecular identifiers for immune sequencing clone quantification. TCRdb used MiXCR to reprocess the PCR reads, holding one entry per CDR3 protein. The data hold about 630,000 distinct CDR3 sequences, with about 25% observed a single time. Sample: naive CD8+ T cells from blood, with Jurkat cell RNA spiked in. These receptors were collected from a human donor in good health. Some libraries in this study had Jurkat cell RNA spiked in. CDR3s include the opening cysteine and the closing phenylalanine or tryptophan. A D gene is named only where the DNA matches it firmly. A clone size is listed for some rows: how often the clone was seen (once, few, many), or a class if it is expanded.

CSVEDRTAVDYGYTF	TGCAGCGTTGAAGATAGGACAGCAGTAGACTATGGCTACACCTTC	TRBV29-1	TRBJ1-2	few	.
CASSSDEPPTNTGELFF	TGTGCCAGCAGCTCGGACGAGCCACCGACGAACACCGGGGAGCTGTTTTTT	TRBV5-8	TRBJ2-2	.	.
CASSLRKTALYEQYF	TGTGCCAGCAGTTTGAGGAAGACAGCACTTTACGAGCAGTACTTC	TRBV27	TRBJ2-7	.	.
CASSPGRGQPHLPQLMNTEAFF	TGCGCCAGCAGCCCAGGTCGAGGACAGCCTCATCTCCCCCAGCTGATGAACACTGAAGCTTTCTTT	TRBV4-1	TRBJ1-1	many	.
CASSYSDLLAGKETQYF	TGTGCCAGCAGTTACTCGGATTTGCTAGCGGGGAAAGAGACCCAGTACTTC	TRBV6-2/TRBV6-3	TRBJ2-5	.	TRBD2
CASSYAARSTGELFF	TGTGCCAGCAGTTACGCCGCGAGGAGCACCGGGGAGCTGTTTTTT	TRBV6-2/TRBV6-3	TRBJ2-2	.	.
CASSLFYNEQFF	TGTGCCAGCAGCTTGTTCTACAATGAGCAGTTCTTC	TRBV5-6	TRBJ2-1	many	.
CASSTLQGNYGYTF	TGTGCCAGCAGTACCCTACAGGGGAACTATGGCTACACCTTC	TRBV12-3/TRBV12-4	TRBJ1-2	many	TRBD1
CASSVSPARERDGYTF	TGTGCCAGCAGCGTCTCTCCCGCCAGGGAAAGAGATGGCTACACCTTC	TRBV9	TRBJ1-2	.	.
CASSFFQGNTEAFF	TGTGCCAGCAGCTTCTTCCAAGGGAACACTGAAGCTTTCTTT	TRBV5-3	TRBJ1-1	few	.
CASSLLQGNYYGYTF	TGTGCCAGCAGCTTACTACAGGGGAACTACTATGGCTACACCTTC	TRBV13	TRBJ1-2	.	TRBD1
CASTPPAFF	TGTGCCAGCACCCCCCCCGCTTTCTTT	TRBV6-6	TRBJ1-1	many	.
CASSLEGGAINEQFF	TGTGCCAGCAGCTTGGAAGGGGGCGCAATCAATGAGCAGTTCTTC	TRBV5-3	TRBJ2-1	.	TRBD1
CASSQDSGRYTDTQYF	TGTGCCAGCAGCCAGGATAGCGGGAGGTACACAGATACGCAGTATTTT	TRBV3-2	TRBJ2-3	.	.
CASSQGLGSSYEQYF	TGCGCCAGCAGCCAAGGCTTAGGATCCTCCTACGAGCAGTACTTC	TRBV4-3	TRBJ2-7	.	.
CASSLQGFANYGYTF	TGCGCCAGCAGCTTACAGGGCTTTGCCAACTATGGCTACACCTTC	TRBV4-1	TRBJ1-2	many	.
CASSTLQGFNYGYTF	TGTGCCAGCAGTACCCTACAGGGGTTCAACTATGGCTACACCTTC	TRBV6-5	TRBJ1-2	once	TRBD1
CASSLGQSMMNTEAFF	TGCGCCAGCAGCTTGGGACAAAGCATGATGAACACTGAAGCTTTCTTT	TRBV5-1	TRBJ1-1	many	.
CASTTGDTQYF	TGTGCCAGCACGACTGGCGATACGCAGTATTTT	TRBV28	TRBJ2-3	many	.
CASTLGAGYEQYF	TGCGCCAGCACGTTGGGGGCTGGCTACGAGCAGTACTTC	TRBV5-1	TRBJ2-7	many	.
CASSPLAGGQETQYF	TGTGCCAGCAGCCCCCTAGCGGGGGGACAAGAGACCCAGTACTTC	TRBV7-7	TRBJ2-5	few	TRBD2
CASSAPGQPNSPLHF	TGTGCCAGCAGTGCCCCGGGACAGCCTAATTCACCCCTCCACTTT	TRBV4-2	TRBJ1-6	.	TRBD1
CASSPPGGGGELFF	TGTGCCAGCAGTCCCCCGGGGGGGGGCGGTGAGCTGTTTTTT	TRBV12-3/TRBV12-4	TRBJ2-2	few	TRBD2
CASSQDPDGPDGWTEAFF	TGTGCCAGCAGCCAAGATCCTGACGGACCGGATGGTTGGACTGAAGCTTTCTTT	TRBV14	TRBJ1-1	many	.
CASSFPSSGLAGVKDTQYF	TGTGCCAGCAGTTTCCCGAGCTCCGGACTAGCGGGAGTTAAAGATACGCAGTATTTT	TRBV28	TRBJ2-3	many	TRBD2
CASKAQGNTEAFF	TGTGCCAGCAAGGCGCAGGGGAACACTGAAGCTTTCTTT	TRBV6-5	TRBJ1-1	few	.
CASSLWQGEPQYF	TGCGCCAGCAGCTTGTGGCAGGGGGAACCCCAGTACTTC	TRBV5-1	TRBJ2-5	many	TRBD1
CASTGINQPQHF	TGTGCCAGCACGGGGATCAATCAGCCCCAGCATTTT	TRBV28	TRBJ1-5	many	.
CAWSSAPGELFF	TGTGCCTGGAGTTCAGCCCCTGGGGAGCTGTTTTTT	TRBV30	TRBJ2-2	few	.
CASSVDRVGTVPSSHGYTF	TGTGCCAGCAGCGTTGACAGGGTTGGAACCGTACCCTCTTCCCATGGCTACACCTTC	TRBV12-1	TRBJ1-2	.	.
CATSDFAGETQYF	TGTGCCACCAGTGATTTCGCGGGGGAGACCCAGTACTTC	TRBV24-1	TRBJ2-5	.	.
CASSLEGSTGELFF	TGTGCCAGCAGCTTAGAAGGGAGCACCGGGGAGCTGTTTTTT	TRBV7-8	TRBJ2-2	few	.
CASSISSGRSERFF	TGTGCCAGTAGTATCTCCTCTGGTCGCAGTGAGCGGTTCTTC	TRBV19	TRBJ2-1	.	.
CSARDLAGNEQFF	TGCAGTGCTAGAGATCTAGCGGGGAATGAGCAGTTCTTC	TRBV20-1	TRBJ2-1	.	TRBD2
CASSYGTGEIWAQHF	TGTGCCAGCAGTTACGGGACAGGGGAAATTTGGGCCCAGCATTTT	TRBV6-5	TRBJ1-5	few	TRBD1
CASSVTGAGYTGELFF	TGTGCCAGCAGCGTAACAGGGGCAGGCTACACCGGGGAGCTGTTTTTT	TRBV9	TRBJ2-2	many	TRBD1
CASSYYGLNTEAFF	TGTGCCAGCAGTTACTACGGATTGAACACTGAAGCTTTCTTT	TRBV6-6	TRBJ1-1	many	.
CASSVGTATYEQYF	TGTGCCAGCAGCGTCGGGACAGCAACCTACGAGCAGTACTTC	TRBV5-4	TRBJ2-7	many	TRBD1
CASSPAGGADGNHGYTF	TGCGCCAGCAGCCCGGCGGGGGGGGCGGACGGCAACCATGGCTACACCTTC	TRBV5-1	TRBJ1-2	.	.
CASSAIGQDTEAFF	TGTGCCAGCAGCGCCATTGGACAGGACACTGAAGCTTTCTTT	TRBV5-4	TRBJ1-1	few	TRBD1
CASSQDRGLVRAYEQYF	TGCGCCAGCAGCCAAGACAGGGGGCTGGTGAGGGCTTACGAGCAGTACTTC	TRBV4-3	TRBJ2-7	many	TRBD1
CASSAGGAGVLETQYF	TGTGCCAGCAGTGCCGGCGGCGCAGGGGTCCTTGAGACCCAGTACTTC	TRBV28	TRBJ2-5	.	.
CATSPVGGEQFF	TGTGCCACCAGTCCTGTCGGCGGTGAGCAGTTCTTC	TRBV24-1	TRBJ2-1	few	.
CTSSNTFPYEQYF	TGTACCAGCAGCAACACGTTCCCCTACGAGCAGTACTTC	TRBV12-3/TRBV12-4	TRBJ2-7	.	.
CASSRSREQFF	TGTGCCAGCAGTCGCTCCCGTGAGCAGTTCTTC	TRBV12-3/TRBV12-4	TRBJ2-1	.	.
CASSSLGILGQETQYF	TGTGCCAGCAGCTCTCTTGGCATCCTCGGCCAAGAGACCCAGTACTTC	TRBV5-6	TRBJ2-5	few	.
CASSRQGRWEQYF	TGTGCCAGCAGCCGACAGGGCCGCTGGGAGCAGTACTTC	TRBV7-9	TRBJ2-7	many	TRBD1
CASGYQYEQYF	TGTGCCAGCGGCTACCAATACGAGCAGTACTTC	TRBV28	TRBJ2-7	many	.